This entry lists 17 T cell receptor beta chains sequenced from one sample in a study of cytomegalovirus exposure and HLA in healthy donors. PCR used 60 Vbeta primers and 13 Jbeta primers. TCRdb's copy holds only in-frame clones and misses some; the assay was immunoSEQ multiplex PCR. This sample carries approximately 90,000 clones, over 60% of them seen once, and the ten largest clones take about 2.9%. The sample consisted of PBMCs. Receptor source: a man aged 40-49 years in good health and CMV-seronegative.

V is TRBV7-9 and J is TRBJ1-5, with 12 nucleotides matching TRBD1. CDR3 length equals 15 residues. The J segment lost 7 bases and the V segment lost 5 bases, leaving 6 bases of the junction unmatched. Germline CDR1 SEHNR, CDR2 FQNEAQ (reference sequence). Written as DNA, the CDR3 is TGTGCCAGCAGCCCTGGGACAGGGGGCCTCCAGCCCCAGCATTTT. Its protein is CASSPGTGGLQPQHF.

This clone was seen a handful of times. The chain links TRBV4-3 to TRBJ1-2, with D tentatively TRBD1 (5 bases). Deletions cut 1 base from V and 7 bases from J, with 16 bases between. The CDR3 is made up of 15 amino acids. Germline assignment: CDR1 LGHNA and CDR2 YSLEER. The CDR3: CASSQGPAWGVGYTF. The CDR3 DNA reads TGCGCCAGCAGCCAAGGCCCCGCGTGGGGGGTTGGCTACACCTTC.

CDR3 DNA: TGTGCCAGCTCACTTTCCAGGAATACATACTATGGCTACACCTTC. This gives the protein CASSLSRNTYYGYTF. The V and J genes are TRBV18 and TRBJ1-2, with unresolved D. V was pared by 4 bases and J by 3 bases, with 15 bases between. The CDR3 covers 15 residues. Germline CDR1 reads KGHSH; CDR2 reads LQKENI. Full variable domain (missing parts from reference TRBV18 and TRBJ1-2): NAGVMQNPRHLVRRRGQEARLRCSPMKGHSHVYWYRQLPEEGLKFMVYLQKENIIDESGMPKERFSAEFPKEGPSILRIQQVVRGDSAAYFCASSLSRNTYYGYTFGSGTRLTVV.

V is TRBV5-6 and J is TRBJ1-4, with TRBD1 as a possible D gene (6 bases). Germline V CDR1 and CDR2: SGHDT, YYEEEE. The CDR3 has 13 amino acids. V lost 4 bases and J lost 4, with 8 bases in between. The CDR3 nucleotides read TGTGCCAGCAGCCCACAGGGTAATGAAAAACTGTTTTTT. Protein product: CASSPQGNEKLFF.

V usage is TRBV5-1 and J usage is TRBJ2-3, with D possibly being TRBD2 (5 bases). The V gene lost 7 bases and the J gene lost 2 bases, with 14 bases spanning the gap. The CDR3 is 14 amino acids. Per germline, CDR1 SGHRS and CDR2 YFSETQ. The CDR3 region is CASLGGTSTDTQYF. Here the CDR3 DNA reads TGCGCCAGCCTCGGAGGCACCTCCACAGATACGCAGTATTTT.

The chain couples TRBV7-9 to TRBJ1-1, with TRBD1 matching over 10 bases. The CDR3 length is 15 residues. The germline CDR1 and CDR2 sequences are SEHNR and FQNEAQ (reference sequence). V was clipped by 5 bases and J by 5 bases; unmatched bases: 8. CDR3 amino acids: CASSPGQGGWTEAFF. For the CDR3, the DNA is TGTGCCAGCAGCCCAGGACAGGGGGGATGGACTGAAGCTTTCTTT. The entire variable domain, with the rest obtained from reference TRBV7-9 and TRBJ1-1, is as follows: DTGVSQNPRHKITKRGQNVTFRCDPISEHNRLYWYRQTLGQGPEFLTYFQNEAQLEKSRLLSDRFSAERPKGSFSTLEIQRTEQGDSAMYLCASSPGQGGWTEAFFGQGTRLTVV.

In this sample, this clone turned up a few times. The gene calls are TRBV6-5 and TRBJ2-7; TRBD2 aligns across 10 bases. The V gene end was trimmed by 9 bases and the J gene end by 7 bases; junction bases not matched to a gene: 9. The CDR3 has 13 amino acids. Germline CDR1 MNHEY, CDR2 SVGAGI. The DNA for the CDR3 is TGTGCCAGTCCCAGCGGGGGGGCCTGGGAGCAGTACTTC. Protein: CASPSGGAWEQYF.

The chain has TRBV28 and TRBJ2-3, with a possible D match to TRBD1 (5 bases). V lost 5 bases to trimming and J lost 2 bases, with 11 bases between them. The germline V gene has CDR1 MDHEN and CDR2 SYDVKM. The CDR3 has 14 residues. CDR3 loop: CASSLGALTDTQYF. The CDR3 nucleotides read TGTGCCAGCAGTCTTGGGGCCCTCACAGATACGCAGTATTTT. Complete variable domain (other parts from reference TRBV28 and TRBJ2-3): DVKVTQSSRYLVKRTGEKVFLECVQDMDHENMFWYRQDPGLGLRLIYFSYDVKMKEKGDIPEGYSVSREKKERFSLILESASTNQTSMYLCASSLGALTDTQYFGPGTRLTVL.

The count of this clone is one. DNA of the CDR3: TGTGCCAGCAGTTTAAACAGGGGGTTTAGCTCCTACAATGAGCAGTTCTTC. This gives the protein CASSLNRGFSSYNEQFF. The chain recombines TRBV27 with TRBJ2-1; 8 bases match TRBD1. The CDR3 has 17 amino acids. Per the germline V gene, CDR1 is MNHEY and CDR2 is SMNVEV (reference sequence). The V gene end was trimmed by 2 bases and the J gene end by 0 bases; junction bases not matched to a gene: 6.

This clone was seen a few times. The chain is built from TRBV4-3 and TRBJ1-5; no clear D gene. Between the trimmed V and J ends, which lost 5 bases and 3 bases, there was a span of 8 bases. This CDR3 has 13 amino acids. CDR1 LGHNA and CDR2 YSLEER come from the germline V gene. The CDR3 DNA follows: TGCGCCAGCAGCTCAAGCCCCAATCAGCCCCAGCATTTT. Translation: CASSSSPNQPQHF.

The rearrangement joins TRBV5-1 to TRBJ1-3; no reliable D call. The V and J ends lost 1 base and 0 bases respectively, with 8 bases between them. CDR3 length: 15 amino acids. Germline V gene lookup returns CDR1 SGHRS and CDR2 YFSETQ. The CDR3 nucleotides are TGCGCCAGCAGCTTGATACCTAACTCTGGAAACACCATATATTTT. Translation: CASSLIPNSGNTIYF.

This clone was picked up one time. The V and J genes are TRBV14 and TRBJ2-4; the match to TRBD1 covers 8 bases. This CDR3 comprises 14 residues. V was pared by 1 base and J by 8 bases, with 4 bases of the junction left unmatched. CDR1 and CDR2 (germline): SGHDN, FVKESK. The CDR3 DNA is TGTGCCAGCAGCCAAGTGACAGGGGCGGACATTCAGTACTTC. Translation: CASSQVTGADIQYF.

This chain uses TRBV4-2 with TRBJ2-2; D is uncertain. Trimming left V 1 base short and J 4 bases short, with 10 bases between. This CDR3 spans 15 amino acids. Germline loops: CDR1 LGHNA, CDR2 YNFKEQ. CDR3 loop: CASSQVSSSTGELFF. The CDR3 DNA reads as TGTGCCAGCAGCCAAGTAAGCTCATCCACCGGGGAGCTGTTTTTT.

The chain joins TRBV7-9 to TRBJ1-1; D not certain. CDR3 length equals 12 residues. CDR1 and CDR2 (germline): SEHNR, FQNEAQ (reference sequence). Trimming took off 5 bases at V and 5 bases at J, with 9 bases between the two ends. This CDR3 reads CASSHRGTEAFF. DNA of the CDR3: TGTGCCAGCAGCCATCGGGGAACTGAAGCTTTCTTT.

The chain combines TRBV7-9 with TRBJ2-7; 8 bases are shared with TRBD1. V trimming: 5 bases; J trimming: 2 bases; junction bases outside the gene matches: 5. Germline V gene sequence: CDR1 SEHNR, CDR2 FQNEAQ (reference sequence). This CDR3 has 14 residues. Here the CDR3 DNA reads TGTGCCAGCAGCCTCCGGGACAGGCCCTACGAGCAGTACTTC. Its protein product is CASSLRDRPYEQYF.

V is TRBV11-2 and J is TRBJ2-1, with 8 bases identical to TRBD2. With 1 base clipped from V and 3 bases from J, the junction kept 5 bases outside the gene matches. Looked up from germline, CDR1 is SGHAT and CDR2 is FQNNGV. The CDR3 length is 16 residues. The CDR3, as DNA: TGTGCCAGCAGCTTAGGGAGCGGGGGTATCTACAATGAGCAGTTCTTC. Amino acids: CASSLGSGGIYNEQFF.

The rearrangement links TRBV6-1 to TRBJ1-1; D may be TRBD1 (5 bases). CDR3 length: 13 amino acids. Trimming removed 1 base from V and 7 bases from J, with 10 bases in between. Germline V gene sequence: CDR1 MNHNS, CDR2 SASEGT. CDR3 DNA sequence: TGTGCCAGCAGTGAAGTAGGGGTGGGTGAAGCTTTCTTT. Residues: CASSEVGVGEAFF.